This T cell receptor (beta chain) came from a study of T cell repertoires in cytomegalovirus infection. Overall study context: CMV epitopes used comprised recently identified HLA-C-restricted ones and well-studied HLA-B-restricted ones.

This clonotype turned up a few times. Its antigen remains unidentified. The CDR3 loop spans 13 amino acids. V was trimmed by 7 bases and J by 9 bases, leaving 16 bases between them. TCRdb ran MiXCR on the reads and lists one entry per CDR3 protein. The sample yields approximately 120,000 distinct CDR3 sequences, around 29% seen once. The rearrangement uses TRBV12-3 or TRBV12-4 and TRBJ1-5, with D possibly TRBD1 on 5 matching bases. The material sequenced was CD8+ T cells from cultured PBMCs, taken from culture after CMV antigen stimulation. The TCR sequence derives from a human donor in good health (CMV status not recorded). Some clones in this sample may be carry-over from other donors' samples. The CDR3 coding sequence is TGTGCCAGCACCCCGGGGGGGGGTTGGCCCCAGCATTTT. It is translated as CASTPGGGWPQHF.